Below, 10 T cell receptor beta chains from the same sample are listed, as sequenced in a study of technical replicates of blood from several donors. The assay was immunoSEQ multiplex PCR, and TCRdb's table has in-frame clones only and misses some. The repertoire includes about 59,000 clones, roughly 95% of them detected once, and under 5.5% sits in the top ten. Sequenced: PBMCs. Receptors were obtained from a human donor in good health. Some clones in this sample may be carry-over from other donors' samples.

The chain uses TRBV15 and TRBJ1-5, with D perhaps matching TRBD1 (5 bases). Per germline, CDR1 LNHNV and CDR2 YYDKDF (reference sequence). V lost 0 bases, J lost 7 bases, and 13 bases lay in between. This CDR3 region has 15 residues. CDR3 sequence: CATSRDSGDRQPQHF. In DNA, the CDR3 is TGTGCCACCAGCAGAGATAGCGGGGACCGACAGCCCCAGCATTTT. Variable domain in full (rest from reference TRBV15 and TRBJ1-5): DAMVIQNPRYQVTQFGKPVTLSCSQTLNHNVMYWYQQKSSQAPKLLFHYYDKDFNNEADTPDNFQSRRPNTSFCFLDIRSPGLGDTAMYLCATSRDSGDRQPQHFGDGTRLSIL.

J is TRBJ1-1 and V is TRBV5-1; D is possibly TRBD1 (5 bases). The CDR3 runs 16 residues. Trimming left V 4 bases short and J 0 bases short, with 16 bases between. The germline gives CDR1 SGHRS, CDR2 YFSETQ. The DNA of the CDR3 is TGCGCCAGCAGCCAAGGGCAGGGAAACATGAACACTGAAGCTTTCTTT. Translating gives CASSQGQGNMNTEAFF.

The CDR3 sequence: CSVEVKTSGGYEQFF. CDR3 bases: TGCAGCGTTGAAGTAAAAACTAGCGGGGGGTATGAGCAGTTCTTC. This chain connects TRBV29-1 to TRBJ2-1, with 12 bases identical to TRBD2. The length of the CDR3 is 15 residues. In germline, CDR1 is SQVTM, CDR2 ANQGSEA. V lost 1 base to trimming and J lost 8 bases; unmatched junction nucleotides: 6.

The CDR3, as DNA: TGCGCCAGCAGCTTGGCGCCGCCGGGACAGTCCCACGAGCAGTACTTC. This sequence encodes CASSLAPPGQSHEQYF. The rearrangement joins TRBV5-1 to TRBJ2-7, with 7 bases identical to TRBD1. The J segment lost 5 bases and the V segment lost 0 bases, leaving 11 bases of the junction unmatched. From germline, CDR1 is SGHRS and CDR2 YFSETQ. The CDR3 extends over 16 amino acids.

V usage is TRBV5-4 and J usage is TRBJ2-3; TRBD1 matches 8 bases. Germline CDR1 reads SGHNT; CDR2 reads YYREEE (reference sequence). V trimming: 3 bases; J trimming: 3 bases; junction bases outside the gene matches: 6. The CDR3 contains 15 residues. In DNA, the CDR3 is TGTGCCAGCAGCTCGGGACAGGAGGGGACAGATACGCAGTATTTT. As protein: CASSSGQEGTDTQYF.

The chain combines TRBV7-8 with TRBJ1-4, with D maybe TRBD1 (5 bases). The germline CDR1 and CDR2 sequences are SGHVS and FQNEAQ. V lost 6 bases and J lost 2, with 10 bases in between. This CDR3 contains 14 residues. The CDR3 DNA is TGTGCCAGCAGGGCAGGGCGGACTAATGAAAAACTGTTTTTT. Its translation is CASRAGRTNEKLFF. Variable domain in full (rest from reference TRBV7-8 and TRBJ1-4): GAGVSQSPRYKVAKRGQDVALRCDPISGHVSLFWYQQALGQGPEFLTYFQNEAQLDKSGLPSDRFFAERPEGSVSTLKIQRTQQEDSAVYLCASRAGRTNEKLFFGSGTQLSVL.

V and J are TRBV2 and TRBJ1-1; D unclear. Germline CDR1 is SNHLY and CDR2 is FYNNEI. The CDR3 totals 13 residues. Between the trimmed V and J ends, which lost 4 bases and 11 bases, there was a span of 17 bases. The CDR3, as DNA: TGTGCCAGCAGTGTGGCGGGTAAGGCGGGGGCTTTCTTT. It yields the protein CASSVAGKAGAFF.

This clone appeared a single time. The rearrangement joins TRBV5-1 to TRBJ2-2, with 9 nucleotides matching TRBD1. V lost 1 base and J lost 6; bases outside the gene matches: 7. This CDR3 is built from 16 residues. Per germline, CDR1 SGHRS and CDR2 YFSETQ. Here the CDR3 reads CASSLPGTGSSGELFF. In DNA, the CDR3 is TGCGCCAGCAGCTTGCCCGGGACAGGGTCTTCCGGGGAGCTGTTTTTT.

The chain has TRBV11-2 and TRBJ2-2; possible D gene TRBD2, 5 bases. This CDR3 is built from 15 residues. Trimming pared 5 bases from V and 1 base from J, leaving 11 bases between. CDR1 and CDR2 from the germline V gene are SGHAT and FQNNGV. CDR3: CASSLMGVNTGELFF. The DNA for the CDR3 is TGTGCCAGCAGCCTCATGGGAGTGAACACCGGGGAGCTGTTTTTT.

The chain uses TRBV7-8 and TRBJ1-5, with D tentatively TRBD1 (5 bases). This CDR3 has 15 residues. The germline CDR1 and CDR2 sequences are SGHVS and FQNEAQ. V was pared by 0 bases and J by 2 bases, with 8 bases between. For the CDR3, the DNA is TGTGCCAGCAGCTTAGCGCAGGGCGGCAATCAGCCCCAGCATTTT. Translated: CASSLAQGGNQPQHF.